The present T cell receptor (beta chain) was sequenced within a study of lymphopenia after photon versus proton radiotherapy. The CDR3 has 15 amino acids. Germline V gene lookup returns CDR1 GTSNPN and CDR2 SVGIG (reference sequence). V was shortened by 1 base and J by 6 bases, with 15 bases between the two germline ends. Clones were read by immunoSEQ multiplex PCR, and TCRdb kept only the in-frame ones, dropping some. The sample carries around 160,000 clones, 88% recorded once. Here the sequenced sample was peripheral blood, taken from a patient treated with photon-based radiotherapy. The source of this sequence is a man aged 45-60 years with gastric cancer. This chain links TRBV30 with TRBJ2-2; no clear D. CDR3 protein: CAWSDKVRSAGELFF. In nucleotides, the CDR3 is TGTGCCTGGAGTGATAAGGTCCGGAGTGCCGGGGAGCTGTTTTTT.